This paragraph reports one T cell receptor beta chain. Its antigen is currently unknown. Trimming took 2 bases from V and 1 from J, leaving 10 bases between them. CDR1 and CDR2 (germline): LNHDA, SQIVND (reference sequence). The CDR3 has 15 residues. The sample originates from a study of shared clonotypes between healthy human individuals. Findings and caveats of the study: The study sampled only blood, and tissue repertoires likely differ. A small donor pool kept down the genetic and exposure-history diversity that was represented.

The authors loaded 200 ng DNA, 27,000 or so T cell genomes, into sorted-subset replicate PCRs. Profiled with immunoSEQ multiplex PCR; TCRdb holds only in-frame clones, not every one. The table has 550,000 to 750,000 clones, around 95% seen once; the top ten hold 0.1% to 0.11%. Naive CD8 cells comprised CD45RO-negative, CCR7-positively selected cells, excluding terminally differentiated effector memory CD45RA+ cells. The gene calls are TRBV19 and TRBJ2-3; D tentatively fits TRBD1 or TRBD2 (5 bases each). The origin of this receptor is a woman aged 25 to 45 in good health. The source material was naive CD8+ T cells sorted from blood. This CDR3 is CASSISGAGTDTQYF. The DNA of the CDR3 is TGTGCCAGTAGTATATCCGGGGCTGGCACAGATACGCAGTATTTT.